One and the same sample provided the 30 T cell receptor beta chains below, sequenced in a study of regulatory T cells in long-lasting Graves disease. Investigators prepared the TCR beta libraries by applying iRepertoire HTBI primers and Arm-PCR of CDR3 regions. Using its own MiXCR run on the multiplex PCR reads, TCRdb lists one record per CDR3 protein. In the table there are about 540,000 distinct CDR3 sequences, approximately 13% of which are singletons. Time point in this sample: newly diagnosed GD, antithyroid drugs for less than 3 months. RNA extracted from PBMCs served as the sequencing template. This sample was also put to use in a study of T cells in Graves' hyperthyroidism and ophthalmopathy.

The sample was peripheral blood mononuclear cells (PBMCs), taken at new diagnosis, from a patient treated with antithyroid drugs. The receptors stem from a man aged 25 to 40 with Graves disease.

The CDR3 reads CSVDKSTDTQYF. The CDR3 DNA reads TGCAGCGTTGATAAGTCCACAGATACGCAGTATTTT. This chain connects TRBV29-1 to TRBJ2-3; D gene uncertain. The CDR3 covers 12 residues. CDR1 and CDR2 (germline): SQVTM, ANQGSEA. The ends were cut back, 3 bases at V and 2 bases at J, with 6 bases in the middle.

The CDR3 coding sequence is TGTGCCAGCAGTGGATACCCGATGGAAGCTCCAGATACGCAGTATTTT. The encoded protein is CASSGYPMEAPDTQYF. This chain uses TRBV6-2 or TRBV6-3 with TRBJ2-3, with unresolved D. CDR1 and CDR2 from the germline V gene are MNHEY and SVGEGT. The CDR3 contains 16 residues. V lost 5 bases, J lost 4 bases, and 19 bases lay in between.

This clonotype was observed many times. J is TRBJ2-7 and V is TRBV20-1; TRBD1 matches at 9 bases. The CDR3 extends over 13 amino acids. Trimming removed 6 bases from V and 6 bases from J; junction bases left unmatched: 9. Germline V gene data show CDR1 as DFQATT and CDR2 as SNEGSKA (reference sequence). CDR3 DNA sequence: TGCAGTGCCCATCCCGGGACAGGGATCGAGCAGTACTTC. This translates into CSAHPGTGIEQYF.

J is TRBJ2-6 and V is TRBV19; D call uncertain. V lost 5 bases to trimming and J lost 0 bases, with 11 bases between them. CDR3 length: 16 residues. Germline V gene sequence: CDR1 LNHDA, CDR2 SQIVND (reference sequence). In DNA form, the CDR3 reads TGTGCCAGTAGTCCAATACTCGGCTCTGGGGCCAACGTCCTGACTTTC. It translates to CASSPILGSGANVLTF. The full variable domain, with the rest looked up from reference TRBV19 and TRBJ2-6, is DGGITQSPKYLFRKEGQNVTLSCEQNLNHDAMYWYRQDPGQGLRLIYYSQIVNDFQKGDIAEGYSVSREKKESFPLTVTSAQKNPTAFYLCASSPILGSGANVLTFGAGSRLTVL.

The sample holds many counts of this clonotype. The chain employs TRBV2 and TRBJ2-4, with TRBD2 matching 7 bases. CDR1 and CDR2 from the germline V gene are SNHLY and FYNNEI. V gave up 6 bases and J gave up 8 bases; unmatched junction bases: 4. This CDR3 has 12 residues. The CDR3 reads CASRTSSDIQYF. The CDR3 region has the DNA TGTGCCAGCAGGACTAGCTCGGACATTCAGTACTTC.

About this clonotype: This clone may be a read error of a much larger clone one base away. DNA of the CDR3: TGTGCCAGCAGCTTCGGGACAGTGAGCACCGGGGAGCTGTTTTTT. Amino acids: CASSFGTVSTGELFF. The chain recombines TRBV11-1 with TRBJ2-2, with TRBD1 matching over 7 bases. Germline values: CDR1 SGHAT, CDR2 FQDESV (reference sequence). The CDR3 length is 15 residues. Germline trimming cut 3 bases from V and 4 bases from J; bases unmatched to any gene: 5.

This clonotype occurred many times. The chain couples TRBV5-5 to TRBJ2-1; D tentatively reads TRBD1 or TRBD2 (5 bases each). CDR3 length: 16 amino acids. CDR1 is SGHKS and CDR2 is YYEKEE in the germline V gene (reference sequence). V lost 4 bases and J lost 1, with 15 bases in between. The CDR3 loop reads CASSGWDRRSYNEQFF. DNA for the CDR3: TGTGCCAGCAGCGGCTGGGACCGAAGGTCCTACAATGAGCAGTTCTTC. Looking up the rest from reference TRBV5-5 and TRBJ2-1 gives the full variable domain: DAGVTQSPTHLIKTRGQQVTLRCSPISGHKSVSWYQQVLGQGPQFIFQYYEKEERGRGNFPDRFSARQFPNYSSELNVNALLLGDSALYLCASSGWDRRSYNEQFFGPGTRLTVL.

The gene calls are TRBV14 and TRBJ1-1; no firm D call. The CDR3 has 13 amino acids. In germline, CDR1 is SGHDN, CDR2 FVKESK. With 7 bases removed from V and 0 bases from J, the gap between germline ends came to 9 bases. The CDR3 spells CASTPFMNTEAFF. CDR3 sequence (DNA): TGTGCCAGCACCCCTTTCATGAACACTGAAGCTTTCTTT.

This sequence joins TRBV6-1 and TRBJ1-6; 10 bases align to TRBD1. V lost 5 bases and J lost 6; bases outside the gene matches: 4. The CDR3 has 15 amino acids. Germline V lookup: CDR1 MNHNS, CDR2 SASEGT. CDR3 nucleotide sequence: TGTGCCAGCAGTCCCCGACAGGGGGCTAATTCACCCCTCCACTTT. Amino acids: CASSPRQGANSPLHF.

This clonotype was counted ten times or more. The chain links TRBV6-1 to TRBJ1-2; D is undetermined. V was trimmed by 6 bases and J by 2 bases, leaving 13 bases between them. Germline lookup yields CDR1 MNHNS and CDR2 SASEGT. This CDR3 has 14 residues. The CDR3 DNA is TGTGCCAGCAGAACCTCAGACGGAAACTATGGCTACACCTTC. Amino acids: CASRTSDGNYGYTF.

This clonotype came up many times. The chain recombines TRBV25-1 with TRBJ2-5, with TRBD1 matching over 9 bases. From germline, CDR1 is MGHDK and CDR2 SYGVNS. V shed 4 bases, J shed 4 bases, and the junction held 13 bases outside the gene matches. The length of the CDR3 is 17 residues. The CDR3 DNA is TGTGCCAGCAGTGGGGGACAGGGAGGGAACCCACGAGAGACCCAGTACTTC. Translation: CASSGGQGGNPRETQYF.

This clonotype was counted at least ten times. The gene calls are TRBV12-3 or TRBV12-4 and TRBJ2-5; D ambiguous. The CDR3 extends over 14 amino acids. V lost 2 bases and J 2 bases, leaving 9 bases between the germline ends. CDR3 residues: CASSLLGRQETQYF. Written as DNA, the CDR3 is TGTGCCAGCAGTTTACTCGGCAGACAAGAGACCCAGTACTTC.

The sample holds many counts of this clonotype. The V gene is TRBV6-7, the J gene TRBJ1-5; D gene uncertain. TRBV6-7 counts as an open reading frame of uncertain function. This CDR3 has 18 residues. Trimming took off 2 bases at V and 0 bases at J, with 17 bases between the two ends. CDR3 loop: CASSYAPFWMDSNQPQHF. CDR3 bases: TGTGCCAGCAGTTACGCTCCATTTTGGATGGATAGCAATCAGCCCCAGCATTTT.

In its sample, this clonotype was seen a few times. The chain carries TRBV20-1 and TRBJ2-3; D is undetermined. The V gene's germline CDR1 is DFQATT and CDR2 SNEGSKA (reference sequence). V was trimmed by 3 bases and J by 7 bases, leaving 5 bases between them. The CDR3 has 10 amino acids. The CDR3: CSASANTQYF. Written as DNA, the CDR3 is TGCAGTGCTAGCGCCAATACGCAGTATTTT.

In this sample, this clonotype turned up many times. This chain connects TRBV20-1 to TRBJ1-5; TRBD1 matches 7 bases. The J segment lost 2 bases and the V segment lost 4 bases, leaving 8 bases of the junction unmatched. The germline gives CDR1 DFQATT, CDR2 SNEGSKA (reference sequence). CDR3 length equals 15 residues. The CDR3 nucleotides read TGCAGTGCTACCCCCGACACAGGGGGCAATCAGCCCCAGCATTTT. Amino acids: CSATPDTGGNQPQHF.

The rearrangement joins TRBV19 to TRBJ1-5; tentatively, D is TRBD1 (6 bases). The germline gives CDR1 LNHDA, CDR2 SQIVND (reference sequence). V was trimmed by 10 bases and J by 4 bases, leaving 17 bases between them. The CDR3 has 14 amino acids. CDR3 loop: CATGGNRVNQPQHF. In DNA, the CDR3 is TGTGCCACGGGGGGGAACAGGGTAAATCAGCCCCAGCATTTT.

Many counts were recorded for this clonotype. The CDR3: CASSLVTSGYNEQFF. CDR3 coding DNA: TGTGCCAGCAGTTTAGTAACTAGCGGCTACAATGAGCAGTTCTTC. The chain couples TRBV27 to TRBJ2-1; 8 bases map to TRBD2. This CDR3 is 15 amino acids long. Germline V gives CDR1 MNHEY, CDR2 SMNVEV (reference sequence). Germline trimming cut 2 bases from V and 3 bases from J; bases unmatched to any gene: 3.

This clonotype was recorded many times. The CDR3 region has the DNA TGTGCCTGGAGTGTAGCCCTTTACGGGGAGCTGTTTTTT. Translating it yields CAWSVALYGELFF. This chain joins TRBV30 and TRBJ2-2, with no clear D. The germline V and J ends were trimmed by 0 bases and 7 bases, with 9 bases remaining between them. The CDR3 spans 13 residues. Germline assignment: CDR1 GTSNPN and CDR2 SVGIG (reference sequence).

Comment on this clonotype: This may be a read error, as it is one base from a much larger clone. Because the CDR3 is missing its conserved closing phenylalanine or tryptophan, this is likely a read error. The chain has TRBV28 and TRBJ2-3; TRBD1 agrees at 10 bases. The CDR3 sequence is 14 residues long. Germline trimming cut 6 bases from V and 3 bases from J; bases unmatched to any gene: 3. Germline loops: CDR1 MDHEN, CDR2 SYDVKM. CDR3 in DNA: TGTGCCAGCAGGTGGACAGGGGGAACAGATACGCAGTATCTT. This gives the protein CASRWTGGTDTQYL.

This clonotype was seen many times. V usage is TRBV29-1 and J usage is TRBJ2-5; 7 bases match TRBD2. CDR1 is SQVTM and CDR2 is ANQGSEA in the germline V gene. Trimming took 6 bases from V and 5 from J; bases not matched to a gene: 6. The CDR3 sequence is 12 residues long. CDR3 in amino acids: CSVAGLGETQYF. The CDR3 bases are TGCAGCGTAGCTGGACTAGGGGAGACCCAGTACTTC.

The chain couples TRBV27 to TRBJ2-1; D uncertain. The CDR3 runs 15 residues. From germline, CDR1 is MNHEY and CDR2 SMNVEV (reference sequence). Trimming stripped 2 bases from V and 3 bases from J, with 11 bases between. The CDR3 sequence is CASSLRPPSYNEQFF. In DNA form, the CDR3 reads TGTGCCAGCAGTTTAAGGCCGCCTAGCTACAATGAGCAGTTCTTC.

For this clonotype: A much larger clone lies one base from this, so it may be a read error. The CDR3 DNA is TGCAGTGCTCCGGACTCCGCGGCCGCCCGGGAGCGGTACTTC. It translates to CSAPDSAAARERYF. V is TRBV20-1 and J is TRBJ2-7; the D gene is possibly TRBD2 (6 bases). Germline CDR1 is DFQATT and CDR2 is SNEGSKA (reference sequence). This CDR3 spans 14 amino acids.

Notes on this clonotype: The germline gene is not matched at one end of the junction; a read error may be the cause. The chain combines TRBV3-1 with TRBJ2-1; a possible D gene is TRBD2 (6 bases). The CDR3 runs to 11 residues. Germline CDR1 LGHDT, CDR2 YNNKEL (reference sequence). The CDR3: CASTGSYEQLF. In DNA form, the CDR3 reads TGTGCCAGCACCGGGAGCTATGAGCAGCTCTTC.

The sample holds a few counts of this clonotype. J is TRBJ2-3 and V is TRBV10-3; D possibly corresponds to TRBD1 (5 bases). The germline gives CDR1 ENHRY, CDR2 SYGVKD. The CDR3 loop spans 12 amino acids. The ends were cut back, 2 bases at V and 5 bases at J, with 5 bases in the middle. CDR3 in DNA: TGTGCCATCAGTGAGAGGGGAGATACGCAGTATTTT. Translating it yields CAISERGDTQYF.

This clonotype was recorded a few times. The rearrangement joins TRBV3-1 to TRBJ2-2, with 8 bases fitting TRBD2. V lost 4 bases, J lost 4 bases, and 11 bases stayed unmatched. The V gene's germline CDR1 is LGHDT and CDR2 YNNKEL (reference sequence). The CDR3 runs 17 residues. CDR3 loop: CASSPRWAGGGTGELFF. The CDR3 DNA is TGTGCCAGCAGCCCTCGGTGGGCGGGAGGTGGCACCGGGGAGCTGTTTTTT.

The table lists this clonotype with many counts. This chain connects TRBV5-1 to TRBJ2-1; D ambiguous. Germline CDR1 is SGHRS and CDR2 is YFSETQ. The CDR3 totals 15 residues. Trimming cost V 0 bases and J 8 bases, with 15 bases left between them. The DNA of the CDR3 is TGCGCCAGCAGCTTGGCCTTTGGTAGTATAGATGAGCAGTTCTTC. Protein sequence: CASSLAFGSIDEQFF.

This clonotype showed up many times. This chain uses TRBV20-1 with TRBJ2-1; D is uncertain. This CDR3 is 12 amino acids long. Trimming took 0 bases from V and 9 from J, leaving 9 bases between them. CDR1 is DFQATT, CDR2 SNEGSKA, per germline (reference sequence). CDR3 bases: TGCAGTGCTAGAGAAGGTGTTTCTGAGCAGTTCTTC. It yields the protein CSAREGVSEQFF.

This clonotype was observed a few times. The chain recombines TRBV5-6 with TRBJ2-7; possible D gene TRBD1, 5 bases. CDR1 and CDR2 from the germline V gene are SGHDT and YYEEEE. The CDR3 length is 19 residues. The V gene lost 4 bases and the J gene lost 2 bases, with 28 bases spanning the gap. The CDR3 nucleotides read TGTGCCAGCAGCCTGTTTGGGGCAGGGAAGTCCATAGAAACCTACGAGCAGTACTTC. Protein sequence: CASSLFGAGKSIETYEQYF.

The rearrangement joins TRBV7-3 to TRBJ2-5; possible D gene TRBD1, 6 bases. CDR1 SGHTA and CDR2 FQGTGA come from the germline V gene. This CDR3 is 15 amino acids long. V dropped 1 base and J dropped 0 bases, with 9 bases sitting between them. Here the CDR3 DNA reads TGTGCCAGCAGCTTAAGCCGGGACAACCAAGAGACCCAGTACTTC. Its translation is CASSLSRDNQETQYF.

This clonotype has just a few counts. The chain carries TRBV20-1 and TRBJ2-1; the match to TRBD2 covers 7 bases. Unmatched junction bases numbered 10, after V lost 5 bases and J lost 6 bases. CDR1 is DFQATT, CDR2 SNEGSKA, per germline (reference sequence). CDR3 length: 14 amino acids. The DNA of the CDR3 is TGCAGTGCTTTCCGGACTAGTGGGGGCAATGAGCAGTTCTTC. Translation gives CSAFRTSGGNEQFF.